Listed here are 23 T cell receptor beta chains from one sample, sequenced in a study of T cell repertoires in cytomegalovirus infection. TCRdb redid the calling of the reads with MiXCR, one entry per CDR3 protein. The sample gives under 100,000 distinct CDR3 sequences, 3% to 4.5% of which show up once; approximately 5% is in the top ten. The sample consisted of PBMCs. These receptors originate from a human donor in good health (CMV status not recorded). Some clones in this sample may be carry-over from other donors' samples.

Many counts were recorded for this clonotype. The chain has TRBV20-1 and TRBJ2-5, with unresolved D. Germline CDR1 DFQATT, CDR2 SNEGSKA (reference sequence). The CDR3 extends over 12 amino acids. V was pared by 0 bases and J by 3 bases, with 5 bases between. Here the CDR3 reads CSAREGKETQYF. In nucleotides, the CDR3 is TGCAGTGCTAGAGAGGGTAAAGAGACCCAGTACTTC.

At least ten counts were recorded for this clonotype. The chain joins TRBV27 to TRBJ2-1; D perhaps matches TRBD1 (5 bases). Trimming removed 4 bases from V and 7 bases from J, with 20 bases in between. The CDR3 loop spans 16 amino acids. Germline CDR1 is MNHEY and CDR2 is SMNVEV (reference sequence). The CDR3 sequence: CASSSQGTLGMNEQFF. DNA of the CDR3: TGTGCCAGCAGTTCCCAGGGTACGTTGGGGATGAATGAGCAGTTCTTC.

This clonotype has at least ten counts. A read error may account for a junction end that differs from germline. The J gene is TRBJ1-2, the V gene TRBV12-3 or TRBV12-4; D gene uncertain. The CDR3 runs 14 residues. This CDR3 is CASSLVGSWYGYTF. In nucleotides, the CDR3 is TGTGCCAGCAGCTTAGTGGGTAGTTGGTATGGCTACACCTTC.

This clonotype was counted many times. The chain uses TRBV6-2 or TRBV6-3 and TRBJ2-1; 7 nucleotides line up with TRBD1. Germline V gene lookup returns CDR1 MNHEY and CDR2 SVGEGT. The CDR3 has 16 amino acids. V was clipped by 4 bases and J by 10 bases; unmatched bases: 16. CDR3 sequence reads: CASSSKLGQPVEEQFF. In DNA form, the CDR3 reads TGTGCCAGCAGTTCCAAATTGGGACAGCCGGTTGAGGAGCAGTTCTTC.

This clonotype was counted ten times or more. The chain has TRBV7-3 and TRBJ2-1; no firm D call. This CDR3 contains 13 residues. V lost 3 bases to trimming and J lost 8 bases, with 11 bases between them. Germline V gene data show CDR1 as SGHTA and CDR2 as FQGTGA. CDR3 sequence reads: CASSLGSRDEQFF. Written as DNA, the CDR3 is TGTGCCAGCAGCTTGGGTAGCCGCGATGAGCAGTTCTTC.

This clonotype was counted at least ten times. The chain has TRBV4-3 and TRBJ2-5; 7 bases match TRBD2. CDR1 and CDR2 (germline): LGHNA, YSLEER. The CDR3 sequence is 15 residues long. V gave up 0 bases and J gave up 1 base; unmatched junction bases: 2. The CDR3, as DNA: TGCGCCAGCAGCCAAGAGCGGGGGTTCCAAGAGACCCAGTACTTC. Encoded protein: CASSQERGFQETQYF.

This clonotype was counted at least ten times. As DNA, the CDR3 is TGTGCCAGCAGTTACTCGGCCAACGTCCTGACTTTC. Protein product: CASSYSANVLTF. This rearrangement joins TRBV6-2 or TRBV6-3 to TRBJ2-6; no reliable D call. V shed 0 bases and J shed 6 bases, with 0 bases lying between them. This CDR3 has 12 residues. CDR1 MNHEY and CDR2 SVGEGT come from the germline V gene.

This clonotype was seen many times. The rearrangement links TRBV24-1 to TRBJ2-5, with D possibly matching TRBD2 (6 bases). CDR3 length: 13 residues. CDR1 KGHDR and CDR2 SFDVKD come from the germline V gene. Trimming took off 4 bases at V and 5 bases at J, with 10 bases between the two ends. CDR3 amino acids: CATSESGGETQYF. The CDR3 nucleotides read TGTGCCACCAGTGAGAGCGGAGGGGAGACCCAGTACTTC.

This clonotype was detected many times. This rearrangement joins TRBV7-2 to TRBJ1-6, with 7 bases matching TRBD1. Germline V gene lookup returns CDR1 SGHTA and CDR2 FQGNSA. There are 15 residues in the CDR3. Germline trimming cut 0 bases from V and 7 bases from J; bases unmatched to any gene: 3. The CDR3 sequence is CASSLAGGPNSPLHF. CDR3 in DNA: TGTGCCAGCAGCTTAGCAGGGGGCCCCAATTCACCCCTCCACTTT.

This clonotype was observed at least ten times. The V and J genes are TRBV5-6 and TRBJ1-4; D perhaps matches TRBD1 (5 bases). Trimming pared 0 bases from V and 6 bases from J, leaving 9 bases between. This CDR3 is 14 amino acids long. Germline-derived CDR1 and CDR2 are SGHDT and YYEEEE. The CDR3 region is CASSLGSQDEKLFF. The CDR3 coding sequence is TGTGCCAGCAGCTTGGGGTCACAGGATGAAAAACTGTTTTTT.

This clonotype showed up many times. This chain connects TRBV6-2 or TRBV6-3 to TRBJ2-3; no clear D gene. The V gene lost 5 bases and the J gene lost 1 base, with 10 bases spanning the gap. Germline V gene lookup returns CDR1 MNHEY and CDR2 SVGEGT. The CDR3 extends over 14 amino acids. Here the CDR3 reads CASSTLARTDTQYF. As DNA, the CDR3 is TGTGCCAGCAGTACTCTGGCTCGCACAGATACGCAGTATTTT.

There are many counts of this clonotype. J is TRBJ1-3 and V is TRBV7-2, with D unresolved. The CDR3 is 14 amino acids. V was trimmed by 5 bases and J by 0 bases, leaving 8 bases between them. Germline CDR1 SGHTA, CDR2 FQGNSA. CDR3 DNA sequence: TGTGCCAGCAGCGGAATGAGCTCTGGAAACACCATATATTTT. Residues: CASSGMSSGNTIYF. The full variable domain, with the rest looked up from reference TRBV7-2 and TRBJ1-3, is GAGVSQSPSNKVTEKGKDVELRCDPISGHTALYWYRQSLGQGLEFLIYFQGNSAPDKSGLPSDRFSAERTGGSVSTLTIQRTQQEDSAVYLCASSGMSSGNTIYFGEGSWLTVV.

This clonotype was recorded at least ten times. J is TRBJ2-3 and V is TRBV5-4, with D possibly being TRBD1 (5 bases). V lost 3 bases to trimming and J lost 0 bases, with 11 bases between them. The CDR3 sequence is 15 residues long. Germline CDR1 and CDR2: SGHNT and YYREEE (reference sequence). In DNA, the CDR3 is TGTGCCAGCAGCTCCAGGGTGGCTAGCACAGATACGCAGTATTTT. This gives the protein CASSSRVASTDTQYF.

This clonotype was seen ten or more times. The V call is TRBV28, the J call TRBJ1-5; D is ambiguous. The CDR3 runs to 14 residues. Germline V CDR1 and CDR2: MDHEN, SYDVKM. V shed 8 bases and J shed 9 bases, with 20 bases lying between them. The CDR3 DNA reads TGTGCCAGCTCCCCGGCGACGGGCGTTAGGCCCCAGCATTTT. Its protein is CASSPATGVRPQHF.

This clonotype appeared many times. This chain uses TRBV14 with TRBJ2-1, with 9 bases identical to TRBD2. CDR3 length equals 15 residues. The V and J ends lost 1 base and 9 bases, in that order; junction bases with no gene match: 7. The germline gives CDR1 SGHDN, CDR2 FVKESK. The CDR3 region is CASSQASGGPAEQFF. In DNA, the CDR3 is TGTGCCAGCAGCCAAGCGAGCGGGGGGCCAGCTGAGCAGTTCTTC.

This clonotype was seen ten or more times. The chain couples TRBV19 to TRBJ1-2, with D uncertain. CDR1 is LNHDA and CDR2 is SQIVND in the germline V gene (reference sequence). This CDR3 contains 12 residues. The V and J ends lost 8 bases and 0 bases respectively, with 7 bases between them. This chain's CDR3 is CASAAANYGYTF. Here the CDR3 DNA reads TGTGCCAGTGCGGCGGCTAACTATGGCTACACCTTC.

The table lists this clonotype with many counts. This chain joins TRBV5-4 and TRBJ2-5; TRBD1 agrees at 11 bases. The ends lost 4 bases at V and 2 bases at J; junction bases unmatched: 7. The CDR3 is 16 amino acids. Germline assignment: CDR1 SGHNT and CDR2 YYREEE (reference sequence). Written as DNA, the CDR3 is TGTGCCAGCAGCGTAGGGACAGGGGGAGTACAAGAGACCCAGTACTTC. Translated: CASSVGTGGVQETQYF.

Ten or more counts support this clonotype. The CDR3 coding sequence is TGTGCCAGCAGCGAAAGGACAGGGTATGGCTACACCTTC. It translates to CASSERTGYGYTF. The V call is TRBV14, the J call TRBJ1-2; 8 bases agree with TRBD1. Germline-derived CDR1 and CDR2 are SGHDN and FVKESK. V lost 5 bases, J lost 5 bases, and 4 bases stayed unmatched. The CDR3 is made up of 13 amino acids.

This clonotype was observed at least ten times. In DNA form, the CDR3 reads TGTGCCAGCAGCCTTCGACAGGGCCCACACACTGAAGCTTTCTTT. It specifies CASSLRQGPHTEAFF. The chain has TRBV11-2 and TRBJ1-1; TRBD1 agrees at 7 bases. The CDR3 is 15 amino acids. Losses at the gene ends were 5 bases for V and 3 bases for J; bases not matched to a gene: 9. The V gene's germline CDR1 is SGHAT and CDR2 FQNNGV. The whole variable domain, filled in from reference TRBV11-2 and TRBJ1-1, reads EAGVAQSPRYKIIEKRQSVAFWCNPISGHATLYWYQQILGQGPKLLIQFQNNGVVDDSQLPKDRFSAERLKGVDSTLKIQPAKLEDSAVYLCASSLRQGPHTEAFFGQGTRLTVV.

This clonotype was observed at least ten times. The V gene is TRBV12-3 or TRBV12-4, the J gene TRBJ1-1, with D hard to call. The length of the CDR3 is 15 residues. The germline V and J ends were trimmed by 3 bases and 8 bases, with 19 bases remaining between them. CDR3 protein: CASSFGHMYREEAFF. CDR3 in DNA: TGTGCCAGCAGTTTTGGGCATATGTACCGGGAAGAAGCTTTCTTT.

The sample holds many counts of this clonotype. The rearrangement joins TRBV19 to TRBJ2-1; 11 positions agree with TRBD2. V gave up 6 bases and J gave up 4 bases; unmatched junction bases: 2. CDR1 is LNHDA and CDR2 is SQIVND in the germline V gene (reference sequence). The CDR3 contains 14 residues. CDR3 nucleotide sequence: TGTGCCAGTAGAGGGACTAGCGGATACAATGAGCAGTTCTTC. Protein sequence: CASRGTSGYNEQFF. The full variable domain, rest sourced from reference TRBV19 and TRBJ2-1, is DGGITQSPKYLFRKEGQNVTLSCEQNLNHDAMYWYRQDPGQGLRLIYYSQIVNDFQKGDIAEGYSVSREKKESFPLTVTSAQKNPTAFYLCASRGTSGYNEQFFGPGTRLTVL.

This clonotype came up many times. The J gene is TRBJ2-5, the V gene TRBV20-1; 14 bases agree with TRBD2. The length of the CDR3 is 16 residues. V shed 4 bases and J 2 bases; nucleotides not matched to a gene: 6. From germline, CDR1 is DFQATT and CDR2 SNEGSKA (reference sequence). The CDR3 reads CSATTSGGALQETQYF. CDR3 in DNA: TGCAGTGCTACGACTAGCGGGGGGGCCCTTCAAGAGACCCAGTACTTC.

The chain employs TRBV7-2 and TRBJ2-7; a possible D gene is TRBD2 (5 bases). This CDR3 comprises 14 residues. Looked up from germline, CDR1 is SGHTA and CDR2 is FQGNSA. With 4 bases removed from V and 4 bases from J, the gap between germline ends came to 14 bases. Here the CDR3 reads CASSSTVGVYEQYF. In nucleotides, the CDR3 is TGTGCCAGCAGCTCCACCGTGGGAGTTTACGAGCAGTACTTC. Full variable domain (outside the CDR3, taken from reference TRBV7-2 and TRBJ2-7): GAGVSQSPSNKVTEKGKDVELRCDPISGHTALYWYRQSLGQGLEFLIYFQGNSAPDKSGLPSDRFSAERTGGSVSTLTIQRTQQEDSAVYLCASSSTVGVYEQYFGPGTRLTVT.